This T cell receptor beta chain was retrieved from a study of blood T cell repertoires in COVID-19. Looking at the study overall: PBMCs, B-cell-depleted T cells, or T cells were the source of the cDNA or gDNA that made up the material.

The method was immunoSEQ multiplex PCR; TCRdb's version includes in-frame clones alone and lacks a portion of them. The repertoire holds more than 150,000 clones, with roughly 90% as singletons. This CDR3 has 13 residues. CDR1 is SGHRS and CDR2 is YFSETQ in the germline V gene. V lost 4 bases and J 2 bases, leaving 10 bases between the germline ends. The TCR originated in a man in his sixties with acute or convalescent COVID-19. Sequenced input: peripheral blood. The chain employs TRBV5-1 and TRBJ2-7, with D unresolved. CDR3 in amino acids: CASSVDTPYEQYF. The CDR3 DNA reads as TGCGCCAGCAGCGTTGACACGCCCTACGAGCAGTACTTC.